This T cell receptor (beta chain) was profiled in a study of blood T cell repertoires in COVID-19 (dated by TCRdb to 2020 to 2021). Background for the entire study: Collaborator samples came from the United States, Italy and Spain and covered acute and convalescent phases of COVID-19. The repertoires were made available in a free public database intended to serve as a resource for research on the immune response to SARS-CoV-2. A de-identified subject ID, COVID-19 status, age in years and sex were almost always included in the sample metadata. Samples were obtained from the ongoing ImmuneRACE study (first 160 participants) and from 1,200 or so subjects provided by 6 global collaborators. The dataset comprised deeply sampled blood TCRbeta repertoires from subjects exposed to, actively infected with, or recovered from COVID-19. Where available, HLA class I and class II types were taken from metadata supplied by the sample provider and were not determined by assay-based typing. The prospective study material was composed of cDNA or gDNA derived from T cells, B-cell-depleted T cells, or PBMCs. Study-wide findings and limitations: The quantity of clinical and demographic metadata differed by source and by participant and was supplied without curation.

The CDR3 spans 17 residues, from the cysteine through the phenylalanine. Of the read, only the CDR3 DNA is kept; its 51 bases are in frame from base 1. V loses 4 bases of germline sequence and J loses 1 base, and the interval between the two ends is 20 bases. Reading the germline V gene gives CDR1 SGHRS and CDR2 YFSETQ. This clone came up once. This receptor's antigen is unknown. The sample holds no much larger clone one base away, and base qualities are not on file. TCRbeta CDR3 regions were amplified from genomic DNA by means of the immunoSEQ Assay, a bias-controlled multiplex PCR. The original pipeline was this. Within the assay, amplification of reference gene primers was used to estimate how many nucleated cells each sample contained. To quantify the absolute abundance of each unique TCRbeta CDR3 rearrangement, sequence reads were collapsed and filtered. For each sample, productive Simpson clonality was calculated as the square root of Simpson's diversity index over productive rearrangements. The table comes from immuneACCESS by way of TCRdb, which keeps in-frame sequences with V and J called. Part of the clones is missing from these tables; in studies checked, under half for an unresolved V gene and the rest for unknown reasons. D and trimming come from the DNA, and the V and J calls and clone size come from that table. The sample table records roughly 38,000 clones; 75% to 90% of these occur just once. Clones ranked in the top ten supply roughly 10% of the sample.

Whole blood was collected in K2EDTA tubes by collaborating institutions according to the institutions' own protocols. For TCRbeta analysis, collaborator samples were shipped as frozen whole blood, as isolated PBMCs, or as DNA extracted from either sample type. In this chain, TRBV5-1 is recombined with TRBJ1-1; the D gene is perhaps TRBD1, on 6 matching bases. Sample: peripheral blood. This receptor was obtained from a woman aged 70 to 79 with acute or convalescent COVID-19. The nucleotide sequence is given as TGCGCCAGCAGCAACTCACAGGGAAACACACAGAACACTGAAGCTTTCTTT. Its protein product is CASSNSQGNTQNTEAFF.